The present entry profiles one TCR beta chain with its context. The antigen it recognizes is unknown. No per-base quality is available; no much larger clone lies one base away. The immunoSEQ assay, a bias-controlled multiplex PCR using V- and J-specific primers, was used to amplify TCR beta CDR3 regions from genomic DNA. A proprietary barcode and Illumina adapter sequences were added to the CDR3 amplicons in a second PCR step. An Illumina MiSeq instrument was used to sequence the CDR3 libraries. The published analysis was carried out like this. Export and quality control were done with immunoSEQ Analyzer 3.0, while downstream analyses used R Bioconductor and Immunarch. Only productive rearrangements in the normalized downsampled data set were used to calculate repertoire metrics. In the normalized cohort, clonotypes with more than 5 templates were defined as pathologically expanded. Repertoire diversity was measured with the Inverse Simpson Index. The non-normalized data set was used for CMV-specificity analyses so that all clonotypes could be captured. This is the immuneACCESS table as TCRdb keeps it, with only in-frame sequences that have V and J called. A part of the clones is gone; compared with another copy, unresolved V genes explain less than half, and the rest is unexplained. The V and J calls and clone size were taken over from that table, and D and trimming were inferred from the DNA. Here the sample has roughly 23,000 clones; roughly 90% occur a single time. The top ten clones comprise about 4% of the sample.

This record belongs to a study of T cell clonotyping in hematopoietic cell transplantation (dated by TCRdb to the early 2020s). About the full investigation: Pretransplant samples from recipients were collected after cytoreduction. Recruitment of patients was conducted between 2015 and January 2017, and follow-up was continued until September 2020 or death. A total of under 150 blood samples were collected in the study from a few dozen consecutive transplant recipients and their related donors. The paper as a whole reports these results and caveats: The sample size was limited and the cells went unsorted, which meant the CD4 and CD8 repertoire contributions could not be told apart. After transplant, TCR diversity in recipients dropped, and pathologically expanded clonotypes climbed progressively between day 30 and day 180. Recipient repertoires showed only a small fraction of overlap with donor repertoires, and over 97% appeared de novo at the given depth. Broader posttransplant TCR repertoire diversity was predicted by donor and pretransplant recipient Inverse Simpson Index values.

The label giving this sample's time point can be read as: recipient sample about 28 days before transplant, after cytoreduction. Blood from recipients was drawn roughly 28 days before transplant, then again at days 30, 100 and 180 after transplant. Nuclei Lysis Solution was used to extract genomic DNA from fresh or cryopreserved unfractionated peripheral blood mononuclear cells. This receptor was obtained from a man in his late teens or twenties with biphenotypic leukemia. Some clones in this sample may be carry-over from other donors' samples. The input for sequencing was peripheral blood mononuclear cells, taken before stem cell transplant.

The sequenced DNA: TGTGCCAGCAGTATACATCCCGGGACATCGGTGAACACTGAAGCTTTCTTT. Translated, it gives CASSIHPGTSVNTEAFF. The rearrangement combines TRBV27 with TRBJ1-1; a tentative D call is TRBD1 (6 bases match). The trim is 5 bases for V and 0 bases for J, with a gap of 19 bases between the germline ends. The CDR3 covers 17 residues, taking in both the cysteine and the phenylalanine. The entry retains the CDR3 DNA only, 51 bases that are in frame from base 1. CDR1 MNHEY and CDR2 SMNVEV are derived from the germline V gene (reference sequence).